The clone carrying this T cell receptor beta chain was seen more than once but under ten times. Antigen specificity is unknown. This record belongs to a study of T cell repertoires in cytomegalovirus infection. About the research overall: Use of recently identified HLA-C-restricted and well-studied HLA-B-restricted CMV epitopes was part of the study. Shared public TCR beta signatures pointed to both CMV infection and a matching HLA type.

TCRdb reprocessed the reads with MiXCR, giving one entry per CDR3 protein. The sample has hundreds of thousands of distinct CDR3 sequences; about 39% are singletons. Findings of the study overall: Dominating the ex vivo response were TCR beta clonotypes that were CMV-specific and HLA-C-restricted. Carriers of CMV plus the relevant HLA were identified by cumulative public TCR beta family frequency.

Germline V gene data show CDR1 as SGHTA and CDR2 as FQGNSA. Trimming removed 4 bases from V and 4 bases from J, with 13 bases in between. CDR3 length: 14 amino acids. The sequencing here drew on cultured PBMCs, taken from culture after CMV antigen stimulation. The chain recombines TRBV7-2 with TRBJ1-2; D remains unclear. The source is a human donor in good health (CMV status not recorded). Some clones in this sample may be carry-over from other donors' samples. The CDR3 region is CASSSPAGVYGYTF. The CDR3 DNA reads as TGTGCCAGCAGCTCCCCCGCGGGAGTCTATGGCTACACCTTC.